The 19 T cell receptor beta chains presented below share a single source sample, sequenced in a study of control samples from healthy donors and cancer patients. Assay used: immunoSEQ multiplex PCR; TCRdb lists only in-frame clones, some missing. The sample has tens of thousands of clones, 85% to 90% seen once. The sample consisted of PBMCs. The receptors come from a woman aged 50 to 60 with colorectal cancer.

The rearrangement joins TRBV5-1 to TRBJ1-6; D gene ambiguous. The CDR3 spans 15 residues. V was cut by 1 base and J by 9 bases, with 14 bases left in between. Germline V gene data show CDR1 as SGHRS and CDR2 as YFSETQ. This chain's CDR3 is CASSLLGEGGSPLHF. CDR3 in DNA: TGCGCCAGCAGCTTGTTGGGAGAGGGCGGTTCACCCCTCCACTTT.

CDR3 nucleotides: TGCGCCAGCAGCTCGGTAGGGACAGGGGACACTGAAGCTTTCTTT. Translation gives CASSSVGTGDTEAFF. The rearrangement joins TRBV5-1 to TRBJ1-1; 10 bases are shared with TRBD1. The V gene end was trimmed by 3 bases and the J gene end by 3 bases; junction bases not matched to a gene: 5. The CDR3 is made up of 15 amino acids. Germline V gene lookup returns CDR1 SGHRS and CDR2 YFSETQ.

The genes are TRBV30 and TRBJ1-5; the match to TRBD1 covers 8 bases. V dropped 5 bases and J dropped 9; count of bases not matched to a gene: 12. In germline, CDR1 is GTSNPN, CDR2 SVGIG (reference sequence). This CDR3 contains 14 residues. The CDR3 region is CAWADRVRGGPQHF. In DNA form, the CDR3 reads TGTGCCTGGGCGGACAGGGTCCGAGGTGGGCCCCAGCATTTT.

This chain joins TRBV7-9 and TRBJ1-2; D gene ambiguous. V lost 1 base and J 8 bases, leaving 8 bases between the germline ends. The CDR3 runs 12 residues. In germline, CDR1 is SEHNR, CDR2 FQNEAQ (reference sequence). The CDR3, as DNA: TGTGCCAGCAGCTTAGGAGGGTTCGGCTACACCTTC. This translates into CASSLGGFGYTF.

The chain uses TRBV5-1 and TRBJ1-1, with 9 bases fitting TRBD1. The ends lost 4 bases at V and 3 bases at J; junction bases unmatched: 7. The CDR3 is 15 residues long. Germline CDR1 reads SGHRS; CDR2 reads YFSETQ. CDR3 in DNA: TGCGCCAGCAGCCCCGGGACAGGGTTATACACTGAAGCTTTCTTT. Translation gives CASSPGTGLYTEAFF.

The chain is built from TRBV7-7 and TRBJ2-5; TRBD2 matches 9 bases. J gave up 2 bases and V 5 bases, and 12 bases lay outside the gene matches. Germline V CDR1 and CDR2: SSHAT, FNYEAQ (reference sequence). There are 17 residues in the CDR3. This chain's CDR3 is CASSPTRVAGAQETQYF. CDR3 DNA sequence: TGTGCCAGCAGCCCGACCCGGGTAGCGGGGGCACAAGAGACCCAGTACTTC.

The V gene is TRBV6-1, the J gene TRBJ2-1, with D possibly being TRBD2 (5 bases). V lost 2 bases and J lost 0, with 8 bases in between. The CDR3 is made up of 15 amino acids. The germline V gene encodes CDR1 MNHNS and CDR2 SASEGT. The CDR3 coding sequence is TGTGCCAGCAGTGAACCGGGGAGCTCCTACAATGAGCAGTTCTTC. Translating it yields CASSEPGSSYNEQFF.

The genes are TRBV14 and TRBJ1-6; no clear D gene. There are 14 residues in the CDR3. Germline CDR1 SGHDN, CDR2 FVKESK. Trimming took 1 base from V and 10 from J, leaving 11 bases between them. DNA for the CDR3: TGTGCCAGCAGCCAAGGCAGGACGGGATCACCCCTCCACTTT. This encodes CASSQGRTGSPLHF. Full variable domain (outside the CDR3, taken from reference TRBV14 and TRBJ1-6): EAGVTQFPSHSVIEKGQTVTLRCDPISGHDNLYWYRRVMGKEIKFLLHFVKESKQDESGMPNNRFLAERTGGTYSTLKVQPAELEDSGVYFCASSQGRTGSPLHFGNGTRLTVT.

The J gene is TRBJ1-1, the V gene TRBV3-1 (or the pseudogene TRBV3-2), with unresolved D. V lost 1 base, J lost 4 bases, and 19 bases lay in between. Per germline, CDR1 LGHDT and CDR2 YNNKEL (reference sequence). This CDR3 is built from 17 residues. CDR3 in DNA: TGTGCCAGCAGCCAAGGCATGGTTCAACAGCGGTCCACTGAAGCTTTCTTT. Encoded protein: CASSQGMVQQRSTEAFF.

The chain joins TRBV5-1 to TRBJ1-1, with D maybe TRBD1 (5 bases). Germline lookup yields CDR1 SGHRS and CDR2 YFSETQ. Trimming shortened V by 7 bases and J by 10 bases, and 20 bases separated the two germline ends. The CDR3 has 13 amino acids. The CDR3 bases are TGCGCCAGCGCGACAGTGGCCTTCGAACGAGCTTTCTTT. Translating it yields CASATVAFERAFF.

This chain connects TRBV4-3 to TRBJ1-1; D remains unclear. CDR1 is LGHNA and CDR2 is YSLEER in the germline V gene. The CDR3 is 14 residues long. Trimming removed 4 bases at V and 1 base at J, with 10 bases between. CDR3 coding DNA: TGCGCCAGCAGCCCCTTCTCAGGGAACACTGAAGCTTTCTTT. Amino acid sequence: CASSPFSGNTEAFF.

The chain carries TRBV20-1 and TRBJ2-1, with D unresolved. Trimming left V 3 bases short and J 7 bases short, with 19 bases between. Germline lookup yields CDR1 DFQATT and CDR2 SNEGSKA (reference sequence). The CDR3 consists of 15 residues. CDR3 sequence reads: CSASFSRPERNEQFF. CDR3 DNA: TGCAGTGCTAGTTTCTCTAGGCCCGAGAGAAATGAGCAGTTCTTC.

This chain uses TRBV4-1 with TRBJ1-5, with D unclear. V was pared by 0 bases and J by 0 bases, with 6 bases between. This CDR3 contains 15 residues. Per germline, CDR1 MGHRA and CDR2 YSYEKL. The DNA for the CDR3 is TGCGCCAGCAGCCAAGACCAATATAGCAATCAGCCCCAGCATTTT. Residues: CASSQDQYSNQPQHF.

This clone came up once. V gene TRBV19 combines with J gene TRBJ1-2; TRBD1 might be the D (5 bases). The germline gives CDR1 LNHDA, CDR2 SQIVND (reference sequence). This CDR3 has 15 amino acids. With 0 bases removed from V and 8 bases from J, the gap between germline ends came to 16 bases. The CDR3, as DNA: TGTGCCAGTAGTATAGAGGGTCGGCAGGGAGGAGGCTACACCTTC. It yields the protein CASSIEGRQGGGYTF.

This clone turned up a few times. The chain links TRBV5-6 to TRBJ2-3; TRBD2 matches 7 bases. CDR3 length: 13 residues. The trim removed 0 bases at V and 5 bases at J, leaving 0 bases unmatched. Germline CDR1 and CDR2: SGHDT and YYEEEE. The CDR3 nucleotides are TGTGCCAGCAGCTTGGCGGGGGGAGATACGCAGTATTTT. This codes for CASSLAGGDTQYF.

The J gene is TRBJ1-1, the V gene TRBV5-1; 7 nucleotides match TRBD1. The CDR3 contains 13 residues. V was pared by 4 bases and J by 3 bases, with 3 bases of the junction left unmatched. From germline, CDR1 is SGHRS and CDR2 YFSETQ. The CDR3 DNA reads TGCGCCAGCAGCACAGGGGATTACACTGAAGCTTTCTTT. Its translation: CASSTGDYTEAFF.

V gene TRBV28 combines with J gene TRBJ1-1, with D possibly matching TRBD1 (6 bases). Germline loops: CDR1 MDHEN, CDR2 SYDVKM. CDR3 size: 15 residues. V lost 4 bases and J 4 bases, leaving 16 bases between the germline ends. The CDR3, as DNA: TGTGCCAGCAGTTCAGACCACGCAGGGGCCACTGAAGCTTTCTTT. Translated: CASSSDHAGATEAFF.

This clone was counted ten times or more. V and J are TRBV19 and TRBJ1-1, with 7 bases fitting TRBD1. The trim removed 10 bases at V and 1 base at J, leaving 12 bases unmatched. Germline V lookup: CDR1 LNHDA, CDR2 SQIVND (reference sequence). The CDR3 is 15 amino acids. The CDR3 nucleotides are TGTGCCACCGTCCCGGGACAGAATTGGAACACTGAAGCTTTCTTT. Protein sequence: CATVPGQNWNTEAFF.

The chain combines TRBV18 with TRBJ1-2; D is possibly TRBD1 (5 bases). With 3 bases removed from V and 0 bases from J, the gap between germline ends came to 8 bases. Germline V CDR1 and CDR2: KGHSH, LQKENI. The CDR3 has 14 amino acids. DNA for the CDR3: TGTGCCAGCTCACCGGACAAGCCTAACTATGGCTACACCTTC. As protein: CASSPDKPNYGYTF. Using reference TRBV18 and TRBJ1-2 for the parts outside the CDR3, the full variable domain is NAGVMQNPRHLVRRRGQEARLRCSPMKGHSHVYWYRQLPEEGLKFMVYLQKENIIDESGMPKERFSAEFPKEGPSILRIQQVVRGDSAAYFCASSPDKPNYGYTFGSGTRLTVV.